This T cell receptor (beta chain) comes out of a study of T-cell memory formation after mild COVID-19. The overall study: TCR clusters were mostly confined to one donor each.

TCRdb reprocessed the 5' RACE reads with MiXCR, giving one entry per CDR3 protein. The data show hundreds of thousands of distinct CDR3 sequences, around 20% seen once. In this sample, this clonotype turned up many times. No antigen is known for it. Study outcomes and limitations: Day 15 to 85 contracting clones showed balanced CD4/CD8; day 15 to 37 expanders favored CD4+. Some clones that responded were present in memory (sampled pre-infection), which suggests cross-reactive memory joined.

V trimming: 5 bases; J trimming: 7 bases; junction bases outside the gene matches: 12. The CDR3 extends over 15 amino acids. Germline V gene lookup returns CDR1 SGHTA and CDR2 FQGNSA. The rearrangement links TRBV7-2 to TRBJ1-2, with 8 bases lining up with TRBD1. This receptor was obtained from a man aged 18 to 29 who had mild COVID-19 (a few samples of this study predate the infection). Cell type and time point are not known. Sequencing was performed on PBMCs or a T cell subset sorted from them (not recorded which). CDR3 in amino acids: CASSLQFGQGAGYTF. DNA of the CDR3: TGTGCCAGCAGCCTACAGTTCGGGCAGGGGGCTGGCTACACCTTC.